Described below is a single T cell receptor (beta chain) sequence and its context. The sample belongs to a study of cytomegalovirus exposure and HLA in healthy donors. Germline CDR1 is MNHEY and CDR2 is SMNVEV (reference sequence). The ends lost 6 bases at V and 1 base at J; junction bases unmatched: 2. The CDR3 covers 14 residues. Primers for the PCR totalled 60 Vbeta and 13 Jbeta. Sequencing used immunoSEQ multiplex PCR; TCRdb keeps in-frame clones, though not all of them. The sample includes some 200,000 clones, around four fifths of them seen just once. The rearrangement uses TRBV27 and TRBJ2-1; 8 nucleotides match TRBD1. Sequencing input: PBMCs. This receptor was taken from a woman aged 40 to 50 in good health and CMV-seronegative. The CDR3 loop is CASSHRGSYNEQFF. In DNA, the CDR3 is TGTGCCAGCAGCCACAGGGGGTCCTACAATGAGCAGTTCTTC.